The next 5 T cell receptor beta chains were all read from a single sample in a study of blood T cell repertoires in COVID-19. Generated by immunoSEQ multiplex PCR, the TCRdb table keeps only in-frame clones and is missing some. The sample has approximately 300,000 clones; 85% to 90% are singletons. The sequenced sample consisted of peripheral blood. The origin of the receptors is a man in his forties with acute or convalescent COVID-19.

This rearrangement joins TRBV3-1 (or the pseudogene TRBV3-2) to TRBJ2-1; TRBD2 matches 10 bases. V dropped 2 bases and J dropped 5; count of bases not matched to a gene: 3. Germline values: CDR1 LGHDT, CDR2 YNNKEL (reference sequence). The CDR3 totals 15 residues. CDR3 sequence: CASSQSGGAHNEQFF. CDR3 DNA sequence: TGTGCCAGCAGCCAAAGCGGGGGGGCCCACAATGAGCAGTTCTTC.

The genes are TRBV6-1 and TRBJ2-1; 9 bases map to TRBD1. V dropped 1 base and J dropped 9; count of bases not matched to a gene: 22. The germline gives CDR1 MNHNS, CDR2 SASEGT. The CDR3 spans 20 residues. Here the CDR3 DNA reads TGTGCCAGCAGTGAAGTACGCGGAACAGGGGGCTTGTCACGGCTAGGTGAGCAGTTCTTC. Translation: CASSEVRGTGGLSRLGEQFF.

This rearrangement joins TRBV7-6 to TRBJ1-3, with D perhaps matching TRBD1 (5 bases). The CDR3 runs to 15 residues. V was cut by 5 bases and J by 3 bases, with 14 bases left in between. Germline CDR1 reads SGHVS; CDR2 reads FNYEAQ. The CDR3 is CASSPGGGVGNTIYF. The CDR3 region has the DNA TGTGCCAGCAGCCCCGGGGGGGGAGTTGGAAACACCATATATTTT.

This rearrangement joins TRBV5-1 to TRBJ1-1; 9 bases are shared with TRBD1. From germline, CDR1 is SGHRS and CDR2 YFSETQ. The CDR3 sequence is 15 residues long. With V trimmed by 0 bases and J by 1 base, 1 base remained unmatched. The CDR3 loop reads CASSLGTGANTEAFF. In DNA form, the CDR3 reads TGCGCCAGCAGCTTGGGGACAGGGGCGAACACTGAAGCTTTCTTT.

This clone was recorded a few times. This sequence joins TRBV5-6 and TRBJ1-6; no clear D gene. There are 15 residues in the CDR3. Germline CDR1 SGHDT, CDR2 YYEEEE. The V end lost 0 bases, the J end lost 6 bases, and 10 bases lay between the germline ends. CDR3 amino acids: CASSLGTRSNSPLHF. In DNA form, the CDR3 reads TGTGCCAGCAGCTTGGGCACACGAAGTAATTCACCCCTCCACTTT.